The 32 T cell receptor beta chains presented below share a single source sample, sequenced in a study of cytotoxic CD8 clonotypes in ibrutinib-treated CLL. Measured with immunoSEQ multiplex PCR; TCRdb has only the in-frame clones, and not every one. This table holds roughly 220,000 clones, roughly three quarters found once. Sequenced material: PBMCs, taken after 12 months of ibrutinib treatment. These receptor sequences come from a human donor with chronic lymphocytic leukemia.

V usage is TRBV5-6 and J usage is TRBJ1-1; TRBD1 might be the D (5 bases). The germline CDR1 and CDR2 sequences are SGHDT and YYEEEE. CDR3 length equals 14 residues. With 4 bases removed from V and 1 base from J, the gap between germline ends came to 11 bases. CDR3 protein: CASSGGGRNTEAFF. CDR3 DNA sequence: TGTGCCAGCAGCGGGGGTGGCAGGAACACTGAAGCTTTCTTT. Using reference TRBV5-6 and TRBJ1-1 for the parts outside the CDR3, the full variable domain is DAGVTQSPTHLIKTRGQQVTLRCSPKSGHDTVSWYQQALGQGPQFIFQYYEEEERQRGNFPDRFSGHQFPNYSSELNVNALLLGDSALYLCASSGGGRNTEAFFGQGTRLTVV.

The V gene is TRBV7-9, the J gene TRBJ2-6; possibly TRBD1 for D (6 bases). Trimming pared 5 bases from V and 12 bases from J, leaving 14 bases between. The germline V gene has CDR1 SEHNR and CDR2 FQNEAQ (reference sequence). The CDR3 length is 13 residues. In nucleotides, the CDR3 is TGTGCCAGCAGCGGTCCAGGGGCTAGCGTCCTGACTTTC. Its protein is CASSGPGASVLTF.

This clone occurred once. CDR3 residues: CATSPGWDEQFF. The CDR3 DNA sequence: TGTGCCACCAGCCCAGGGTGGGATGAGCAGTTCTTC. This chain links TRBV15 with TRBJ2-1; perhaps TRBD1 as D (5 bases). Germline CDR1 and CDR2: LNHNV and YYDKDF (reference sequence). The CDR3 consists of 12 residues. V was pared by 5 bases and J by 8 bases, with 10 bases between.

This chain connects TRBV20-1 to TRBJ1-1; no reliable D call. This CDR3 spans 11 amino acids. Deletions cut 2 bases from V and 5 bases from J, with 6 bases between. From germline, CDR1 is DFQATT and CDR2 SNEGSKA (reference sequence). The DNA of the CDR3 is TGCAGTGCTAGATGGGATACTGAAGCTTTCTTT. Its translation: CSARWDTEAFF.

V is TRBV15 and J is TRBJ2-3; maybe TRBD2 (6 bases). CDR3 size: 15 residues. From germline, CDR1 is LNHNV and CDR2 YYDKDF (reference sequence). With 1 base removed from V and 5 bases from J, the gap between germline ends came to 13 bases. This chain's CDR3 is CATSRVVREKDTQYF. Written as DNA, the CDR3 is TGTGCCACCAGCAGAGTTGTTCGGGAGAAAGATACGCAGTATTTT.

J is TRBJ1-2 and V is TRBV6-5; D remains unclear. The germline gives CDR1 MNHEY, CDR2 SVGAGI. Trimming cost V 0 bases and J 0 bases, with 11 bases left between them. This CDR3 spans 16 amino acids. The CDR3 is CASSYSITGANYGYTF. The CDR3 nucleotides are TGTGCCAGCAGTTACTCGATAACGGGCGCTAACTATGGCTACACCTTC.

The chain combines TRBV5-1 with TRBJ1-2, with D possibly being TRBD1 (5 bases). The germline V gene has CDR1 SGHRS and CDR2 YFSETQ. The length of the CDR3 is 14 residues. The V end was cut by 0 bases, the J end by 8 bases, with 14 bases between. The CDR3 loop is CASSLEVGLSGYTF. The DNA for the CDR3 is TGCGCCAGCAGCTTGGAAGTGGGGCTGAGCGGCTACACCTTC.

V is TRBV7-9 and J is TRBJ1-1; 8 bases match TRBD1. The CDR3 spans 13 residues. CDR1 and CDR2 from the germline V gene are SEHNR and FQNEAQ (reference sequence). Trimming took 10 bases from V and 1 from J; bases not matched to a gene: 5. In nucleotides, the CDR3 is TGTGCCACCGACAGGGGCGGGAACACTGAAGCTTTCTTT. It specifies CATDRGGNTEAFF.

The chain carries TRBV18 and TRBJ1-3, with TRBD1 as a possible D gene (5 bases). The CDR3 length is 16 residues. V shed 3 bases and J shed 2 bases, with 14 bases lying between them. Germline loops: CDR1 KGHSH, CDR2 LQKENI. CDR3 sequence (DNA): TGTGCCAGCTCACCCATGGACGGGGCGGCTGGAAACACCATATATTTT. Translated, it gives CASSPMDGAAGNTIYF.

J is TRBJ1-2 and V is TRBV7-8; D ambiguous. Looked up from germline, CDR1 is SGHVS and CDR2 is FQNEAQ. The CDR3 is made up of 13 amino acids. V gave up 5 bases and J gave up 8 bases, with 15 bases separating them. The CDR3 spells CASSPTRNDGYTF. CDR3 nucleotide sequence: TGTGCCAGCAGCCCGACACGTAATGACGGCTACACCTTC.

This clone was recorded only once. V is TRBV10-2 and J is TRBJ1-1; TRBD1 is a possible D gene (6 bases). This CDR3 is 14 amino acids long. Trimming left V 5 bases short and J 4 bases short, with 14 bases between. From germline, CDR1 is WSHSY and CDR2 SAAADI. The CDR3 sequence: CASSRRGRSTEAFF. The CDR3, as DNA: TGCGCCAGCAGTCGTCGGGGGCGATCCACTGAAGCTTTCTTT.

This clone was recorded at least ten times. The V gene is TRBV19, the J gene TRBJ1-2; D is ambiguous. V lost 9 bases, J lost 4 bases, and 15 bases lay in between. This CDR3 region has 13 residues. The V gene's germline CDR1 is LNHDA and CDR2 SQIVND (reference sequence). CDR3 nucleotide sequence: TGTGCCAGCGGACCGAGGACTAGCTATGGCTACACCTTC. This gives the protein CASGPRTSYGYTF.

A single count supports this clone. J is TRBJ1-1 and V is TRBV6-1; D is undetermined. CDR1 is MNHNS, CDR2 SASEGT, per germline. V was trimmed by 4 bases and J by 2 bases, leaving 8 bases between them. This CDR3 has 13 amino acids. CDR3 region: CASSGAGNTEAFF. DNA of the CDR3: TGTGCCAGCAGTGGTGCCGGAAACACTGAAGCTTTCTTT.

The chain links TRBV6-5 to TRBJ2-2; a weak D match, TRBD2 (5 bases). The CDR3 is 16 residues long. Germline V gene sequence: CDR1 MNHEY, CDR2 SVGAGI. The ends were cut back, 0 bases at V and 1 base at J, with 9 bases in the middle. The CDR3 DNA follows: TGTGCCAGCAGTTACTCGACGGGGAGGAACACCGGGGAGCTGTTTTTT. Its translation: CASSYSTGRNTGELFF.

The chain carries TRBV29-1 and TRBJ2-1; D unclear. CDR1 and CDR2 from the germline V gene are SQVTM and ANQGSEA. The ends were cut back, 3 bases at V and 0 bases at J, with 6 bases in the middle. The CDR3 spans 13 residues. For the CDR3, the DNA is TGCAGCGTTGAGAGGCACTCCTACAATGAGCAGTTCTTC. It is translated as CSVERHSYNEQFF.

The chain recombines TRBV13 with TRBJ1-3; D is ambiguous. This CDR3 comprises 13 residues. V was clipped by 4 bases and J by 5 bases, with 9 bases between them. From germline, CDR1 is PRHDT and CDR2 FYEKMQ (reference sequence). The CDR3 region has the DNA TGTGCCAGCAGCTCCCATTTGAGAAACACCATATATTTT. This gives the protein CASSSHLRNTIYF.

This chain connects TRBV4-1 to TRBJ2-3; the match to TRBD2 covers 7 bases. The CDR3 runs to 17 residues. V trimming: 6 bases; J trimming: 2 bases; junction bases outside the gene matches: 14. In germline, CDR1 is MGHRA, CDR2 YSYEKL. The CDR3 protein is CASSTRGGGKATDTQYF. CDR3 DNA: TGCGCCAGCAGTACCCGTGGGGGAGGGAAGGCCACAGATACGCAGTATTTT.

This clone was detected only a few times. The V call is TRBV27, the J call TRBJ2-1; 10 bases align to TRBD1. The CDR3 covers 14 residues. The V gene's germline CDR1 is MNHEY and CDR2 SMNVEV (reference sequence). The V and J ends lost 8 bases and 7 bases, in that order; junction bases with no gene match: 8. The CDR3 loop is CASGRQGAPNEQFF. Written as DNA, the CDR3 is TGTGCCAGCGGCCGACAGGGGGCGCCGAATGAGCAGTTCTTC.

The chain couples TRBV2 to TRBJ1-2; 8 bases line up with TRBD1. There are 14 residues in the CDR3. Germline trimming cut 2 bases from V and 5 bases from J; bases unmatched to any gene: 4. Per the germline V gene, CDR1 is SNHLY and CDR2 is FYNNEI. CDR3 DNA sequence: TGTGCCAGCAGTGAATTAGGACAGGGATATGGCTACACCTTC. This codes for CASSELGQGYGYTF.

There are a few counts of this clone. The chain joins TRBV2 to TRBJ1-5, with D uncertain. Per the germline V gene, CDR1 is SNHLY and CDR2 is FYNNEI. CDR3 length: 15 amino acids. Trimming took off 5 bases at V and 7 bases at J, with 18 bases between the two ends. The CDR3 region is CASSSMGQRTQPQHF. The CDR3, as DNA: TGTGCCAGCAGTTCAATGGGCCAGAGGACCCAGCCCCAGCATTTT.

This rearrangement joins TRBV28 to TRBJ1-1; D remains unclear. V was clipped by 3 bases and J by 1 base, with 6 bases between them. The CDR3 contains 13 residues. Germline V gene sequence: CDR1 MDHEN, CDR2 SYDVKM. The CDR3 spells CASSFQWNTEAFF. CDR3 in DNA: TGTGCCAGCAGTTTTCAATGGAACACTGAAGCTTTCTTT.

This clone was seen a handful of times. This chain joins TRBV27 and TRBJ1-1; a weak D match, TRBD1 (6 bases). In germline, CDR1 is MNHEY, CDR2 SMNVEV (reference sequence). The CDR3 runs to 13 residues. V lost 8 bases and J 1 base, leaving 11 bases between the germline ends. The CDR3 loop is CASGTGWNTEAFF. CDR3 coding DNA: TGTGCCAGCGGAACAGGGTGGAACACTGAAGCTTTCTTT.

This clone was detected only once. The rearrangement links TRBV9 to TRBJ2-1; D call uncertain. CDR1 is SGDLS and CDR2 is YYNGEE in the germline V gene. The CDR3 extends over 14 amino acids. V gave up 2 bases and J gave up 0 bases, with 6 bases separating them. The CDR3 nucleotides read TGTGCCAGCAGCGTGGACCACTCCTACAATGAGCAGTTCTTC. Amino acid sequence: CASSVDHSYNEQFF.

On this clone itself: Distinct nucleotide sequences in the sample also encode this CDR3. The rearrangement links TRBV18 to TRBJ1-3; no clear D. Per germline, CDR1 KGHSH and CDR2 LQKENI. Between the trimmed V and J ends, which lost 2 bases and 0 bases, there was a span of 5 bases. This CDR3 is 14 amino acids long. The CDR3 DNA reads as TGTGCCAGCTCACCAGGAAACTCTGGAAACACCATATATTTT. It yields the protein CASSPGNSGNTIYF.

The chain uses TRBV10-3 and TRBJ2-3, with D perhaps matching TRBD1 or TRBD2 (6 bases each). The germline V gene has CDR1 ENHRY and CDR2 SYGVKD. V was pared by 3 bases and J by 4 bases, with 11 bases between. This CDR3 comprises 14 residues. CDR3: CAISEGGLADTQYF. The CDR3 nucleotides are TGTGCCATCAGTGAAGGGGGGCTAGCAGATACGCAGTATTTT.

This chain's CDR3 is CASSYQTGGNTIYF. The CDR3 coding sequence is TGTGCCAGCAGCTACCAGACAGGCGGAAACACCATATATTTT. The chain combines TRBV11-2 with TRBJ1-3; possibly TRBD1 for D (6 bases). Trimming removed 4 bases from V and 4 bases from J, with 11 bases in between. The germline V gene has CDR1 SGHAT and CDR2 FQNNGV. The CDR3 extends over 14 amino acids.

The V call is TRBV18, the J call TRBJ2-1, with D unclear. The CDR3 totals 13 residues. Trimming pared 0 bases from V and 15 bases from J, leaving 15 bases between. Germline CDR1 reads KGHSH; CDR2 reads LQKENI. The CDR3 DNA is TGTGCCAGCTCACCACCGGAACGTCCCGACCGGTTCTTC. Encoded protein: CASSPPERPDRFF.

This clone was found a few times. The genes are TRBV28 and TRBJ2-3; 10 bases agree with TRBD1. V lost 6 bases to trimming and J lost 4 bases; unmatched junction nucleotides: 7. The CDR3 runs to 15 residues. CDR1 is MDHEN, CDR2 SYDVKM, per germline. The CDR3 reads CASSSWGTGADTQYF. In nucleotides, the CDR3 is TGTGCCAGCAGCTCGTGGGGGACAGGGGCAGATACGCAGTATTTT.

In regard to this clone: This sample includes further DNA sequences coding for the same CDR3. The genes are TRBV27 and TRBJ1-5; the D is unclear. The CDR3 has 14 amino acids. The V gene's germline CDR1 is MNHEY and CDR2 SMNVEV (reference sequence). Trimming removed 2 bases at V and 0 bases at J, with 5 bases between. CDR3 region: CASSLHNSNQPQHF. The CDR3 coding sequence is TGTGCCAGCAGTTTACATAATAGCAATCAGCCCCAGCATTTT.

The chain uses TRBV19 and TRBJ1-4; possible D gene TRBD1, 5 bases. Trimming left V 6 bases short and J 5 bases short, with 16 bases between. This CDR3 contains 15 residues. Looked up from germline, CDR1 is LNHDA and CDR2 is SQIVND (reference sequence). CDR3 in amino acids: CASREVGTPNEKLFF. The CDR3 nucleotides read TGTGCCAGTAGGGAGGTCGGGACCCCGAATGAAAAACTGTTTTTT.

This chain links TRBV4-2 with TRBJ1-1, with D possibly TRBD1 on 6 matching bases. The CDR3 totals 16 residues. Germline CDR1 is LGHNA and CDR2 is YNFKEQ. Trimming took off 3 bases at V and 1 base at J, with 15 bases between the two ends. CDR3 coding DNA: TGTGCCAGCAGCCACGATCAGGGGTCCTCGAACACTGAAGCTTTCTTT. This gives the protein CASSHDQGSSNTEAFF.

The CDR3 protein is CASRPYSNQPQHF. In DNA, the CDR3 is TGTGCCAGTAGACCATATAGCAATCAGCCCCAGCATTTT. This chain connects TRBV19 to TRBJ1-5; unclear D gene. The CDR3 is 13 amino acids. CDR1 is LNHDA and CDR2 is SQIVND in the germline V gene (reference sequence). Trimming left V 6 bases short and J 0 bases short, with 6 bases between. Looking up the rest from reference TRBV19 and TRBJ1-5 gives the full variable domain: DGGITQSPKYLFRKEGQNVTLSCEQNLNHDAMYWYRQDPGQGLRLIYYSQIVNDFQKGDIAEGYSVSREKKESFPLTVTSAQKNPTAFYLCASRPYSNQPQHFGDGTRLSIL.